These T cell receptor beta chains were read from a single sample in a study of T-cell reconstitution after alpha-beta-depleted transplantation in children. TCRdb independently ran MiXCR on the PCR reads; one entry per CDR3 protein. The sample carries roughly 790,000 distinct CDR3 sequences, around 15% recorded once. The material was PBMCs, mostly from graft donor cells, obtained 360 days after TCRalphabeta/CD19-depleted stem cell transplant. The receptor set was obtained from a male patient aged 5 to 17 who had a stem cell transplant for acute lymphoblastic leukemia, so the T cells may come from the graft donor. Each CDR3 is given with its conserved first and last residue. A D gene is named only where the DNA matches it firmly. Size is stated for part of the rows, as once, few or many counts, or as a class when the clone is expanded.

-	TRBV28	TRBJ1-1	many	TGTGCCAGCAGTTTCTCGACCTTGAAGCTTGAAGCTTTCTTT	CASSFSTLKLEAFF
-	TRBV21-1	TRBJ2-1	-	TGTGCCAGCAGCAAAGATTTCCCTGGGCCAGAGCAGTTCTTC	CASSKDFPGPEQFF
-	TRBV5-1	TRBJ1-4	few	TGCGCCAGCAGCCCTCGCGGGACAATCCCCGAAAAACTGTTTTTT	CASSPRGTIPEKLFF
-	TRBV29-1	TRBJ1-2	few	TGCAGCGTTGAAGATTACGGCTGGGGCTACACCTTC	CSVEDYGWGYTF
TRBD1	TRBV7-2	TRBJ1-2	many	TGTGCCAGCAGCTTACTGCCGGGACAGGGGGCCTATGGCTACACCTTC	CASSLLPGQGAYGYTF
TRBD1	TRBV25-1	TRBJ2-7	many	TGTGCCAGCAGTCAACTGGACAGGGACTACGAGCAGTACTTC	CASSQLDRDYEQYF
-	TRBV7-2	TRBJ1-1	many	TGTGCCAGCAGCGCCTATCTGAACACTGAAGCTTTCTTT	CASSAYLNTEAFF
-	TRBV4-1	TRBJ2-7	-	TGCGCCAGCAGCCAAGAATCACGGTTAACCCTCTCCTACGAGCAGTACTTC	CASSQESRLTLSYEQYF
-	TRBV19	TRBJ1-1	many	TGTGCCAGTACCCGGCTGGGACGGACGAACACTGAAGCTTTCTTT	CASTRLGRTNTEAFF
-	TRBV29-1	TRBJ2-1	many	TGCAGCGTTGAAGATTTAAAGGGCTCCTACAATGAGCAGTTCTTC	CSVEDLKGSYNEQFF
TRBD2	TRBV7-2	TRBJ2-3	few	TGTGCCAGCAGCACCCAGAGGACTAGCAGCACAGATACGCAGTATTTT	CASSTQRTSSTDTQYF
-	TRBV11-2	TRBJ2-4	-	TGTGCCAGCAGCTCACTTCAGGGAAAAAACATTCAGTACTTC	CASSSLQGKNIQYF